A single TCR beta chain is shown here with its context. The antigen it recognizes is unknown. Base qualities are missing; no much larger clone stands one base away. Looking up the germline V gene (reference sequence) yields CDR1 LNHDA and CDR2 SQIVND. Germline trimming: 4 bases from V, 3 bases from J; junction bases outside gene matches: 8. The cysteine opens and the phenylalanine closes a CDR3 of 16 amino acids. The DNA shown is the 48-base CDR3, in frame from base 1. The time point label for this specimen denotes: about 28 days (+/-7) after the second vaccine dose. The treatment or condition label, as the study defines it: meningococcal conjugate vaccine given as trial control. Samples from vaccinated people were obtained from the UK trials COV001 and COV002, which included a single-blind randomized controlled phase 2/3 trial of AZD1222 (ChAdOx1 nCoV-19) in healthy adults. For TCRbeta chain sequencing, PBMC samples from trial participants were taken at day 0 and at day 28 after the second dose.

The CDR3 regions of human TCRbeta chains were analyzed by immunosequencing. The authors processed their data as follows. Repertoire TCRs were checked for matches against a reference library of SARS-CoV-2-specific TCRs that had been generated using the MIRA antigen-specificity platform. Breadth was defined as the fraction of unique TCRs that were SARS-CoV-2-associated, and depth was defined as the fraction of total T cells that were SARS-CoV-2-associated. Using the MIRA data, each spike-specific TCR was assigned both to the spike region to which the TCR was reactive and to a CD4 or CD8 class. Log10-transformed breadth and depth values were compared by one-way ANOVA with Sidak's multiple comparisons tests. TCRdb re-hosts the immuneACCESS table, in-frame sequences only. Its copies lack some clones; in the studies checked, an unresolved V gene accounts for under half of them, and the cause for the rest is not known. Clonal size and the V and J genes are those of that table, whereas D and trimming came from the DNA. The sample data list some 180,000 clones, and approximately 94% of these were observed just once. The ten most abundant clones make up 3.5% to 4% of the sample.

The data stem from a study of T cell responses to AZD1222 COVID-19 vaccine (dated by TCRdb to the early 2020s). Some background on the complete study: A total of under 250 trial participants underwent TCR sequencing, of whom roughly 210 had received two doses of AZD1222 and 26 had received two doses of the MenACWY control vaccine. Trial participants were enrolled into age subgroups of 18-55, 56-69 and 70-plus years, which contained around 150, 29 and 61 TCR-sequenced participants, respectively. Study-level results and caveats: Epitopes outside the regions mutated in the B.1.351 and B.1.1.7 variants were reportedly recognized by nearly half of the unique spike-specific TCRs. The vaccine-associated CD4 TCRs covered the entire spike protein, and the dominant responses fell in regions 160-218 and 743-854. Because no day 14 peak-response samples were available, the repertoires could be characterized only after the peak T cell response. Conclusions about previously exposed vaccinees were limited because only six AZD1222 recipients were SARS-CoV-2 seropositive at baseline. Participants were mostly white British and included more females than males, and it was suggested by the authors that clonal diversity may have been underestimated. In the small 56-69-year group, the increase in depth fell short of significance, most likely because of low power. After two AZD1222 doses, both the breadth and the depth of spike-specific TCRs were significantly higher than at day 0 and than in MenACWY recipients.

Here the chain combines TRBV19 and TRBJ2-1, with TRBD1 matching 8 junction bases. The sequence was collected from an adult who received the MenACWY meningococcal vaccine as a control. Sequenced here: peripheral blood, sampled 28 days after the second dose of the MenACWY control vaccine. The CDR3 has the sequence CASSKVPGQVYNEQFF. DNA sequence: TGTGCCAGTAGTAAGGTCCCGGGACAGGTCTACAATGAGCAGTTCTTC.